This TCR beta chain was identified during a study of post-analysis software for immune sequencing data. Libraries were made from TCR beta cDNA, and they carried unique molecular identifiers. Out of about 0.9 to 10 million T cells, 470,000 or so cDNA molecules were generated. A single record per CDR3 protein comes from TCRdb applying MiXCR to the PCR reads. The sample lists 700,000 to 800,000 distinct CDR3 sequences, 25% to 30% seen once, with approximately 0.55% in the top ten. Study observations and caveats: Relative to controls, patients had about 5 TRBV segments at higher frequency, with TRBV5-6, TRBV5-1 and TRBV20-1 among these. Controls significantly exceeded multiple sclerosis patients in normalized Chao1 diversity.

Germline values: CDR1 MNHEY, CDR2 SVGAGI. The CDR3 totals 13 residues. Trimming at V came to 2 bases and at J to 11 bases, leaving 9 bases not matched to a gene. With respect to this clonotype: Its specificity is unknown.

The sample consisted of blood. This receptor was obtained from a girl aged 5 to 17 with multiple sclerosis. The chain links TRBV6-5 to TRBJ2-7, with 7 bases fitting TRBD1. CDR3 coding DNA: TGTGCCAGCAGTTACCCCGGGACAGACGTAAAGTACTTC. Its translation: CASSYPGTDVKYF.